These 30 T cell receptor beta chains share one sample of origin, sequenced in a study of shared clonotypes between healthy human individuals (dated by TCRdb to between 2020 and 2021). Libraries were constructed by the immunoSEQ multiplex PCR assay. Here the immuneACCESS table is served through TCRdb, limited to in-frame sequences with V and J called. Missing clones are a known gap in these copies; in checked studies unresolved V genes cover under half, and the rest lacks a known reason. The sample table contains more than 400,000 clones; only one count was recorded for roughly 80% of them. 12% of the sample lies in the top ten. Material for sequencing was PBMCs. These receptors were collected from a woman in her thirties or forties in good health. Some clones in this sample may be carry-over from other donors' samples.

This chain joins TRBV7-2 and TRBJ2-1, with a possible D match to TRBD2 (6 bases). V was cut by 0 bases and J by 4 bases, with 7 bases left in between. Germline V gene data show CDR1 as SGHTA and CDR2 as FQGNSA. This CDR3 is built from 14 residues. CDR3 sequence (DNA): TGTGCCAGCAGCTTAGCCGGGAGATACAATGAGCAGTTCTTC. Translating gives CASSLAGRYNEQFF.

J is TRBJ2-6 and V is TRBV28; TRBD1 matches at 9 bases. From germline, CDR1 is MDHEN and CDR2 SYDVKM. After removal of 8 bases from V and 0 bases from J, the junction contained 11 bases not matched to a gene. This CDR3 has 18 residues. Here the CDR3 reads CASCPRDREFSGANVLTF. CDR3 nucleotide sequence: TGTGCCAGCTGCCCCCGGGACAGGGAGTTCTCTGGGGCCAACGTCCTGACTTTC.

This chain links TRBV6-4 with TRBJ2-6, with unresolved D. Germline assignment: CDR1 MRHNA and CDR2 SNTAGT. The CDR3 is made up of 15 amino acids. V lost 0 bases to trimming and J lost 4 bases, with 7 bases between them. CDR3 sequence: CASSDSQAGANVLTF. CDR3 DNA sequence: TGTGCCAGCAGTGACTCCCAGGCAGGGGCCAACGTCCTGACTTTC.

The rearrangement uses TRBV4-3 and TRBJ2-5; TRBD2 is a possible D gene (6 bases). The CDR3 runs 13 residues. CDR1 and CDR2 from the germline V gene are LGHNA and YSLEER. The germline V and J ends were trimmed by 4 bases and 11 bases, with 17 bases remaining between them. CDR3 protein: CASSPTSTGEQYF. CDR3 nucleotide sequence: TGCGCCAGCAGCCCAACGTCTACGGGAGAGCAGTACTTC.

This clone was seen only a few times. This chain joins TRBV10-3 and TRBJ2-5, with a weak D call TRBD2 (7 bases). V was shortened by 0 bases and J by 5 bases, with 19 bases between the two germline ends. This CDR3 is 17 amino acids long. Germline CDR1 is ENHRY and CDR2 is SYGVKD. CDR3 bases: TGTGCCATCAGTGAGTCCACCCACCCCGGGGGGCGGGAGACCCAGTACTTC. Its translation: CAISESTHPGGRETQYF.

In this sample, this clone turned up once. The rearrangement links TRBV9 to TRBJ2-5; no clear D gene. The CDR3 has 13 amino acids. CDR1 and CDR2 from the germline V gene are SGDLS and YYNGEE. V lost 4 bases and J lost 5, with 12 bases in between. The CDR3 sequence is CASSNPSRETQYF. The CDR3 region has the DNA TGTGCCAGCAGCAATCCTTCGCGGGAGACCCAGTACTTC.

This clone appeared a few times. Other DNA variants within this sample encode the same CDR3. V is TRBV9 and J is TRBJ2-7, with D possibly matching TRBD1 (5 bases). The CDR3 has 14 amino acids. The V end was cut by 4 bases, the J end by 0 bases, with 11 bases between. The germline gives CDR1 SGDLS, CDR2 YYNGEE. The DNA for the CDR3 is TGTGCCAGCAGCCCATCGACAGCCTCCTACGAGCAGTACTTC. This gives the protein CASSPSTASYEQYF.

The rearrangement uses TRBV28 and TRBJ2-7; 8 nucleotides agree with TRBD1. Germline CDR1 reads MDHEN; CDR2 reads SYDVKM. The trim removed 6 bases at V and 4 bases at J, leaving 14 bases unmatched. The CDR3 sequence is 16 residues long. CDR3 in amino acids: CASSDPTGQGLYEQYF. CDR3 sequence (DNA): TGTGCCAGCAGCGACCCGACTGGACAGGGACTGTACGAGCAGTACTTC.

The J gene is TRBJ2-3, the V gene TRBV5-4; TRBD1 matches at 12 bases. The CDR3 length is 18 residues. Germline CDR1 SGHNT, CDR2 YYREEE (reference sequence). Germline trimming cut 4 bases from V and 1 base from J; bases unmatched to any gene: 10. Written as DNA, the CDR3 is TGTGCCAGCAGCCCCGGGACAGGGGGCGGGGGTGGCACAGATACGCAGTATTTT. Translation: CASSPGTGGGGGTDTQYF.

The V call is TRBV4-1, the J call TRBJ2-7, with 9 positions matching TRBD1. V lost 5 bases and J lost 3; bases outside the gene matches: 20. Looked up from germline, CDR1 is MGHRA and CDR2 is YSYEKL. The CDR3 length is 19 residues. The CDR3 region has the DNA TGCGCCAGCAGCACCCGGACAGGGGCCTATGAGGGAGGAAACTACGAGCAGTACTTC. Its translation: CASSTRTGAYEGGNYEQYF.

V gene TRBV7-3 combines with J gene TRBJ1-5, with D possibly matching TRBD1 (6 bases). Germline lookup yields CDR1 SGHTA and CDR2 FQGTGA. This CDR3 is 18 amino acids long. V was clipped by 2 bases and J by 3 bases, with 20 bases between them. CDR3 sequence (DNA): TGTGCCAGCAGCTTACGTGGGTTGGGGGGCAGGTCCAATCAGCCCCAGCATTTT. Protein: CASSLRGLGGRSNQPQHF. Together with reference TRBV7-3 and TRBJ1-5, the CDR3 gives the full variable domain: GAGVSQTPSNKVTEKGKYVELRCDPISGHTALYWYRQSLGQGPEFLIYFQGTGAADDSGLPNDRFFAVRPEGSVSTLKIQRTERGDSAVYLCASSLRGLGGRSNQPQHFGDGTRLSIL.

This clone was found a few times. The chain combines TRBV5-1 with TRBJ1-2; D is ambiguous. CDR1 SGHRS and CDR2 YFSETQ come from the germline V gene. V was cut by 2 bases and J by 6 bases, with 8 bases left in between. This CDR3 is built from 12 residues. The CDR3 nucleotides read TGCGCCAGCAGCTTTTCTGCGGATGGCTACACCTTC. Its translation is CASSFSADGYTF.

This chain connects TRBV28 to TRBJ2-7; possible D gene TRBD1, 6 bases. Trimming took off 5 bases at V and 3 bases at J, with 8 bases between the two ends. CDR3 length: 12 amino acids. Germline-derived CDR1 and CDR2 are MDHEN and SYDVKM. The CDR3 loop is CASSPGVYEQYF. The CDR3 DNA reads as TGTGCCAGCAGTCCAGGGGTCTACGAGCAGTACTTC. The full variable domain, its missing parts supplied by reference TRBV28 and TRBJ2-7, is DVKVTQSSRYLVKRTGEKVFLECVQDMDHENMFWYRQDPGLGLRLIYFSYDVKMKEKGDIPEGYSVSREKKERFSLILESASTNQTSMYLCASSPGVYEQYFGPGTRLTVT.

The chain recombines TRBV30 with TRBJ2-7; D is ambiguous. This CDR3 has 12 residues. The germline CDR1 and CDR2 sequences are GTSNPN and SVGIG (reference sequence). The ends were cut back, 4 bases at V and 0 bases at J, with 7 bases in the middle. In DNA, the CDR3 is TGTGCCTGGACCGTGGACTCCTACGAGCAGTACTTC. Amino acid sequence: CAWTVDSYEQYF.

A note on this clone: The sample contains more than one DNA sequence encoding this CDR3. V is TRBV27 and J is TRBJ1-5; D is unclear. CDR1 is MNHEY and CDR2 is SMNVEV in the germline V gene (reference sequence). Trimming removed 6 bases from V and 1 base from J, with 7 bases in between. The CDR3 is made up of 13 amino acids. The CDR3 DNA is TGTGCCAGCAGCCGCGACAGCAATCAGCCCCAGCATTTT. It translates to CASSRDSNQPQHF.

About this clone: Different DNA sequences within this sample yield the same CDR3. The chain couples TRBV11-2 to TRBJ2-3; the D is unclear. The CDR3 has 14 amino acids. Germline lookup yields CDR1 SGHAT and CDR2 FQNNGV. Trimming stripped 1 base from V and 2 bases from J, with 7 bases between. The CDR3 spells CASSLVGNTDTQYF. The CDR3 region has the DNA TGTGCCAGCAGCTTAGTGGGAAACACAGATACGCAGTATTTT.

This clone occurred a few times. The CDR3: CATSRDPGTEYGYTF. DNA for the CDR3: TGTGCCACCAGCAGAGATCCGGGGACAGAATATGGCTACACCTTC. This chain connects TRBV15 to TRBJ1-2; 7 bases fit TRBD1. Trimming removed 0 bases from V and 5 bases from J; junction bases left unmatched: 6. This CDR3 is built from 15 residues. CDR1 is LNHNV, CDR2 YYDKDF, per germline (reference sequence).

The chain is built from TRBV6-1 and TRBJ1-6; TRBD1 matches 9 bases. This CDR3 contains 14 residues. The V gene end was trimmed by 9 bases and the J gene end by 5 bases; junction bases not matched to a gene: 5. Germline loops: CDR1 MNHNS, CDR2 SASEGT. The CDR3 DNA reads as TGTGCCAGTAACAGGGGGCACAATAATTCACCCCTCCACTTT. This sequence encodes CASNRGHNNSPLHF.

This rearrangement joins TRBV27 to TRBJ2-3, with D perhaps assigned TRBD1 or TRBD2 (5 bases each). The CDR3 is 18 residues long. Germline V gives CDR1 MNHEY, CDR2 SMNVEV (reference sequence). The ends were cut back, 6 bases at V and 1 base at J, with 23 bases in the middle. The chain's CDR3 is CASSGTRVNPGGTDTQYF. For the CDR3, the DNA is TGTGCCAGCAGCGGGACCAGGGTAAATCCGGGTGGCACAGATACGCAGTATTTT.

Turning to this clone: Different DNA sequences within this sample yield the same CDR3. The chain carries TRBV30 and TRBJ1-5, with D hard to call. Deletions cut 1 base from V and 5 bases from J, with 9 bases between. Germline loops: CDR1 GTSNPN, CDR2 SVGIG (reference sequence). This CDR3 has 13 amino acids. The CDR3 DNA follows: TGTGCCTGGAGTGCGTCCATGGATCAGCCCCAGCATTTT. Its translation is CAWSASMDQPQHF.

This clone was detected once. The chain combines TRBV2 with TRBJ2-2; 8 bases align to TRBD1. This CDR3 contains 14 residues. CDR1 and CDR2 (germline): SNHLY, FYNNEI. The junction had 3 bases not matched to a gene; V was cut back by 8 bases and J by 1 base. The CDR3 DNA follows: TGTGCCAGCGAAGGGACAGGGAACACCGGGGAGCTGTTTTTT. Its protein is CASEGTGNTGELFF. The variable domain in full, completed from reference TRBV2 and TRBJ2-2, reads EPEVTQTPSHQVTQMGQEVILRCVPISNHLYFYWYRQILGQKVEFLVSFYNNEISEKSEIFDDQFSVERPDGSNFTLKIRSTKLEDSAMYFCASEGTGNTGELFFGEGSRLTVL.

V and J are TRBV7-2 and TRBJ2-1, with D possibly being TRBD1 (6 bases). The CDR3 runs 15 residues. Trimming pared 0 bases from V and 6 bases from J, leaving 12 bases between. Germline V gene lookup returns CDR1 SGHTA and CDR2 FQGNSA. The DNA for the CDR3 is TGTGCCAGCAGCTTAGCGGGCCGAGGGGGCAATGAGCAGTTCTTC. It translates to CASSLAGRGGNEQFF.

The chain is built from TRBV6-5 and TRBJ2-2; tentative D call: TRBD2 (6 bases). CDR1 is MNHEY, CDR2 SVGAGI, per germline. V was cut by 2 bases and J by 6 bases, with 10 bases left in between. The CDR3 covers 14 residues. The CDR3: CASSYRGSAGELFF. The CDR3 DNA reads TGTGCCAGCAGTTACCGGGGGTCGGCCGGGGAGCTGTTTTTT.

The chain joins TRBV2 to TRBJ2-3; unclear D gene. V was pared by 7 bases and J by 4 bases, with 6 bases between. There are 11 residues in the CDR3. The V gene's germline CDR1 is SNHLY and CDR2 FYNNEI. Here the CDR3 reads CASTQADTQYF. For the CDR3, the DNA is TGTGCCAGCACTCAGGCAGATACGCAGTATTTT.

With respect to this clone: Other nucleotide sequences in the sample specify the same CDR3. V usage is TRBV28 and J usage is TRBJ1-4, with a possible D match to TRBD1 (6 bases). CDR1 and CDR2 (germline): MDHEN, SYDVKM. Trimming took 3 bases from V and 4 from J, leaving 9 bases between them. This CDR3 has 14 residues. CDR3 bases: TGTGCCAGCAGTTTGGGGGGCCGTAATGAAAAACTGTTTTTT. This sequence encodes CASSLGGRNEKLFF.

This chain links TRBV30 with TRBJ2-2, with 7 bases that match TRBD2. Germline CDR1 GTSNPN, CDR2 SVGIG (reference sequence). J was trimmed by 4 bases and V by 2 bases; bases with no gene match: 7. The CDR3 is 15 amino acids. DNA for the CDR3: TGTGCCTGGAGTAGACGGACTAGGGGCACCGGGGAGCTGTTTTTT. It translates to CAWSRRTRGTGELFF.

This clone was detected many times. The chain couples TRBV10-2 to TRBJ2-1; D not resolved. Germline V gene sequence: CDR1 WSHSY, CDR2 SAAADI. CDR3 size: 15 residues. V dropped 3 bases and J dropped 0 bases, with 9 bases sitting between them. CDR3 sequence: CASSDLGSSYNEQFF. In DNA form, the CDR3 reads TGCGCCAGCAGTGACTTAGGTAGCTCCTACAATGAGCAGTTCTTC.

In its sample, this clone was seen a few times. This chain uses TRBV9 with TRBJ2-3; maybe TRBD2 (5 bases). V was clipped by 0 bases and J by 0 bases, with 11 bases between them. Germline V CDR1 and CDR2: SGDLS, YYNGEE. CDR3 length: 16 residues. CDR3 DNA sequence: TGTGCCAGCAGCGTAGGAGCTAGCTCTAGCACAGATACGCAGTATTTT. Residues: CASSVGASSSTDTQYF.

V usage is TRBV7-7 and J usage is TRBJ2-1; 9 bases are a match to TRBD2. V trimming: 6 bases; J trimming: 9 bases; junction bases outside the gene matches: 9. CDR3 length: 14 residues. Germline V CDR1 and CDR2: SSHAT, FNYEAQ (reference sequence). The DNA for the CDR3 is TGTGCCAGCAGACCGGGACTAGCTTCTATTGAGCAGTTCTTC. As protein: CASRPGLASIEQFF.

The chain carries TRBV19 and TRBJ2-2; 11 bases fit TRBD1. This CDR3 has 14 amino acids. Looked up from germline, CDR1 is LNHDA and CDR2 is SQIVND (reference sequence). V shed 6 bases and J 6 bases; nucleotides not matched to a gene: 3. Here the CDR3 DNA reads TGTGCCAGTAGAGGACAGGGGGCGGCCGGGGAGCTGTTTTTT. This sequence encodes CASRGQGAAGELFF.